The sequence of this TCR beta chain was determined in a study of T-cell reconstitution after alpha-beta-depleted transplantation in children. Overall study findings and caveats: Several patients had high TCRbeta diversity at day 60; it came from surviving recipient T cells and thymic progenitors. It was reported that alpha-beta T cells came from several hundred expanded graft clones (about two months after transplant). A year had passed since transplant, and T-cell counts and diversity by then came mostly from newly produced T cells.

This clonotype was found a few times. What it binds is unknown. A TCRbeta library incorporating unique molecular identifiers was prepared. TCRdb analysed the PCR reads with MiXCR anew, one entry per CDR3 protein. The sample contains just over 950,000 distinct CDR3 sequences, about 29% of which appear only once. Germline CDR1 SGHRS, CDR2 YFSETQ. The V end was cut by 5 bases, the J end by 2 bases, with 18 bases between. This CDR3 comprises 16 residues. The receptor was isolated from a boy younger than two who had a stem cell transplant for SCID, so the T cells may come from the graft donor. Sequencing was performed on PBMCs, mostly from graft donor cells, taken 360 days after TCRalphabeta/CD19-depleted stem cell transplant. The chain combines TRBV5-1 with TRBJ2-3; D perhaps matches TRBD2 (6 bases). CDR3 protein: CASSKGLLGDTDTQYF. The DNA of the CDR3 is TGCGCCAGCAGTAAGGGACTTCTGGGGGACACAGATACGCAGTATTTT.